The TCR beta chain described here comes from a study of early T cells in non-severe SARS-CoV-2 infection. Study context: Investigators sequenced bulk RNA drawn from unsorted whole blood, and chains remained unpaired.

This clonotype was recorded many times. Its target is not known. Unique molecular identifiers were added to individual cDNA molecules. TCRdb analysed the 5' RACE reads with MiXCR anew, one entry per CDR3 protein. The data hold around 44,000 distinct CDR3 sequences, with 7% to 9% observed a single time. Study results and caveats: Matching results from VDJdb favored anti-spike CD8 responses, leaving private and CD4 specificities undetected.

The CDR3 has 14 amino acids. Trimming stripped 7 bases from V and 0 bases from J, with 12 bases between. The sequencing sample was made of whole blood. This chain joins TRBV12-3 or TRBV12-4 and TRBJ1-2; perhaps TRBD1 as D (6 bases). The origin of this receptor is an adult who was a healthcare worker with PCR-confirmed SARS-CoV-2 infection or an uninfected control (not recorded which). The CDR3 here is CASTPTGSNYGYTF. The CDR3 bases are TGTGCCAGCACCCCGACAGGTTCTAACTATGGCTACACCTTC.